These 24 T cell receptor beta chains were sequenced from one sample in a study of OX40 agonist ivuxolimab in advanced cancers. The repertoire was sequenced with immunoSEQ multiplex PCR; TCRdb's copy has only in-frame clones and lacks some. The sample holds 85,000 or so clones, about 86% seen once. The sample in question was CD4+ or CD8+ T cells sorted from blood, obtained in a trial of the OX40 agonist ivuxolimab. These receptors originate from an adult with an advanced solid tumor such as melanoma, head and neck, liver or kidney cancer.

This rearrangement joins TRBV14 to TRBJ2-5; D gene ambiguous. CDR1 is SGHDN, CDR2 FVKESK, per germline. The CDR3 loop spans 14 amino acids. V was cut by 1 base and J by 7 bases, with 13 bases left in between. The CDR3 nucleotides read TGTGCCAGCAGCCAAGTTCGCAACACGGGGACCCAGTACTTC. Protein sequence: CASSQVRNTGTQYF.

This chain links TRBV5-4 with TRBJ1-1; D gene uncertain. The CDR3 runs to 14 residues. V was trimmed by 9 bases and J by 0 bases, leaving 15 bases between them. CDR1 and CDR2 (germline): SGHNT, YYREEE (reference sequence). CDR3 residues: CATKSLAMNTEAFF. The CDR3 DNA follows: TGTGCCACCAAATCGCTGGCAATGAACACTGAAGCTTTCTTT.

The V and J genes are TRBV10-3 and TRBJ2-5, with 7 bases fitting TRBD2. With the DNA end fitting TRBJ2-7 better, the J assignment may be wrong. Germline V gene sequence: CDR1 ENHRY, CDR2 SYGVKD. This CDR3 has 13 amino acids. CDR3 nucleotide sequence: TGTGCCATCAGTCCAGCCAGGGAGGGCGAGCAGTACTTC. Protein product: CAISPAREGEQYF.

V and J are TRBV19 and TRBJ1-2, with 7 bases fitting TRBD1. The CDR3 has 13 residues. Germline lookup yields CDR1 LNHDA and CDR2 SQIVND (reference sequence). With 6 bases clipped from V and 5 bases from J, the junction kept 6 bases outside the gene matches. CDR3 sequence (DNA): TGTGCCAGTAGACAGGGGTTAGATTATGGCTACACCTTC. It translates to CASRQGLDYGYTF.

This clone was counted between two and nine times. Sequence at one end of the junction differs from germline and may be a read error. The chain uses TRBV4-3 and TRBJ1-3; no reliable D call. CDR3 length equals 15 residues. CDR1 and CDR2 from the germline V gene are LGHNA and YSLEER. The CDR3, as DNA: TGCGCCAGCAGCCAAGAACCCGCTTCTGAAAACACCATATATTTT. Translation gives CASSQEPASENTIYF.

This chain joins TRBV7-2 and TRBJ2-3, with D perhaps being TRBD1 or TRBD2 (6 bases each). The CDR3 is 17 residues long. The germline gives CDR1 SGHTA, CDR2 FQGNSA. Trimming took off 5 bases at V and 2 bases at J, with 20 bases between the two ends. The CDR3 loop reads CASSPGWGAVDTDTQYF. The CDR3, as DNA: TGTGCCAGCAGCCCAGGTTGGGGGGCGGTCGACACAGATACGCAGTATTTT.

This chain links TRBV2 with TRBJ2-3, with 11 bases identical to TRBD2. This CDR3 has 15 residues. V gave up 5 bases and J gave up 1 base; unmatched junction bases: 2. Germline CDR1 and CDR2: SNHLY and FYNNEI. The CDR3, as DNA: TGTGCCAGCAGTAAGGGACTAGCGGGCACAGATACGCAGTATTTT. Protein product: CASSKGLAGTDTQYF.

Concerning this clone: This sample includes further DNA sequences coding for the same CDR3. This sequence joins TRBV5-6 and TRBJ2-3; 8 bases align to TRBD2. Germline V CDR1 and CDR2: SGHDT, YYEEEE. CDR3 length: 16 residues. Losses at the gene ends were 5 bases for V and 4 bases for J; bases not matched to a gene: 12. The CDR3 DNA sequence: TGTGCCAGCAGACCACACGGGGGGGCCGGCGCAGATACGCAGTATTTT. Translated: CASRPHGGAGADTQYF.

This chain's CDR3 is CASSRDRRGTDTQYF. The CDR3 DNA reads TGTGCCAGCAGTCGGGACAGGAGGGGCACAGATACGCAGTATTTT. The gene calls are TRBV2 and TRBJ2-3; 8 bases line up with TRBD1. Germline assignment: CDR1 SNHLY and CDR2 FYNNEI. V lost 5 bases, J lost 1 base, and 5 bases stayed unmatched. CDR3 size: 15 residues.

This chain links TRBV2 with TRBJ2-3; 7 bases map to TRBD2. J gave up 6 bases and V 3 bases, and 9 bases lay outside the gene matches. CDR1 is SNHLY, CDR2 FYNNEI, per germline. The CDR3 contains 15 residues. The DNA for the CDR3 is TGTGCCAGCAGTGAGAGACTAGCAATCTGGGATACGCAGTATTTT. This gives the protein CASSERLAIWDTQYF.

The chain employs TRBV30 and TRBJ2-6, with D unclear. Germline V gene data show CDR1 as GTSNPN and CDR2 as SVGIG (reference sequence). V lost 3 bases to trimming and J lost 3 bases, with 6 bases between them. The CDR3 spans 13 residues. CDR3 sequence (DNA): TGTGCCTGGAGACCGAATGGGGCCAACGTCCTGACTTTC. Residues: CAWRPNGANVLTF.

J is TRBJ1-5 and V is TRBV19, with D possibly matching TRBD1 (5 bases). This CDR3 contains 13 residues. CDR1 is LNHDA, CDR2 SQIVND, per germline (reference sequence). Trimming shortened V by 4 bases and J by 3 bases, and 7 bases separated the two germline ends. The CDR3 region is CASSKGVNQPQHF. In DNA, the CDR3 is TGTGCCAGTAGTAAAGGGGTCAATCAGCCCCAGCATTTT. The full variable domain, in which reference TRBV19 and TRBJ1-5 provide the parts outside the CDR3, is DGGITQSPKYLFRKEGQNVTLSCEQNLNHDAMYWYRQDPGQGLRLIYYSQIVNDFQKGDIAEGYSVSREKKESFPLTVTSAQKNPTAFYLCASSKGVNQPQHFGDGTRLSIL.

The rearrangement links TRBV7-6 to TRBJ2-3; 7 bases are shared with TRBD1. V trimming: 4 bases; J trimming: 6 bases; junction bases outside the gene matches: 10. This CDR3 region has 15 residues. The germline V gene encodes CDR1 SGHVS and CDR2 FNYEAQ. This CDR3 is CASSSWTGRLDTQYF. CDR3 nucleotides: TGTGCCAGCAGCTCATGGACAGGAAGATTGGATACGCAGTATTTT.

The chain combines TRBV2 with TRBJ1-6; tentative D call: TRBD1 (5 bases). V gave up 4 bases and J gave up 5 bases, with 12 bases separating them. Germline assignment: CDR1 SNHLY and CDR2 FYNNEI. The length of the CDR3 is 15 residues. CDR3 bases: TGTGCCAGCAGTGGGCCGGGACGGAATAATTCACCCCTCCACTTT. Amino acid sequence: CASSGPGRNNSPLHF.

The count of this clone is one. The rearrangement joins TRBV6-5 to TRBJ1-3; D not resolved. CDR1 is MNHEY and CDR2 is SVGAGI in the germline V gene. The CDR3 is made up of 15 amino acids. V gave up 6 bases and J gave up 0 bases, with 12 bases separating them. The CDR3 DNA is TGTGCCAGCAGACCCGACGGAGGCTCTGGAAACACCATATATTTT. Its protein is CASRPDGGSGNTIYF.

CDR3 nucleotide sequence: TGTGCCAGCAGGGGGAGCCTTAATTCACCCCTCCACTTT. Translating it yields CASRGSLNSPLHF. J is TRBJ1-6 and V is TRBV6-5; D not certain. CDR1 MNHEY and CDR2 SVGAGI come from the germline V gene. V was cut by 6 bases and J by 6 bases, with 9 bases left in between. This CDR3 contains 13 residues.

V gene TRBV2 combines with J gene TRBJ2-3; D unclear. The CDR3 loop spans 15 amino acids. Germline CDR1 is SNHLY and CDR2 is FYNNEI. V dropped 2 bases and J dropped 0 bases, with 9 bases sitting between them. The CDR3 DNA follows: TGTGCCAGCAGTGAATTCCACCAAAGCACAGATACGCAGTATTTT. Translated: CASSEFHQSTDTQYF.

The chain recombines TRBV2 with TRBJ2-3; TRBD2 aligns across 13 bases. CDR3 length: 16 residues. Per germline, CDR1 SNHLY and CDR2 FYNNEI. V lost 6 bases to trimming and J lost 8 bases; unmatched junction nucleotides: 11. The CDR3 reads CASSDPGLAGSGTQYF. In DNA, the CDR3 is TGTGCCAGCAGCGACCCGGGACTAGCGGGGTCAGGTACGCAGTATTTT.

The rearrangement links TRBV5-1 to TRBJ2-2; TRBD1 or TRBD2 may be the D gene (6 bases each). This CDR3 comprises 16 residues. The V end lost 4 bases, the J end lost 0 bases, and 13 bases lay between the germline ends. Germline V gene lookup returns CDR1 SGHRS and CDR2 YFSETQ. The CDR3 loop reads CASSPGGGANTGELFF. The CDR3, as DNA: TGCGCCAGCAGCCCCGGGGGCGGGGCGAACACCGGGGAGCTGTTTTTT.

The V and J genes are TRBV21-1 and TRBJ2-2; the DNA was not used to check the table's D call, TRBD1. TRBV21-1 is deemed a pseudogene. The CDR3 is 19 residues long. Written as DNA, the CDR3 is TGTGCCAGCAGCAAACAGCGCCAGGGTCCCCGACGAAACACCGGGGAGCTGTTTTTT. Its protein product is CASSKQRQGPRRNTGELFF.

The gene calls are TRBV5-1 and TRBJ1-2; D is possibly TRBD1 (6 bases). The CDR3 has 12 amino acids. Germline V gene data show CDR1 as SGHRS and CDR2 as YFSETQ. V was clipped by 0 bases and J by 8 bases, with 8 bases between them. The CDR3 DNA follows: TGCGCCAGCAGCTTGGGGACAGTCGGCTACACCTTC. Translating it yields CASSLGTVGYTF.

The chain joins TRBV4-1 to TRBJ2-5, with D possibly matching TRBD2 (6 bases). Germline loops: CDR1 MGHRA, CDR2 YSYEKL. Trimming cost V 4 bases and J 4 bases, with 19 bases left between them. CDR3 length: 16 residues. The CDR3 spells CASSPDMAGFGETQYF. The CDR3 DNA sequence: TGCGCCAGCAGCCCAGATATGGCGGGGTTCGGAGAGACCCAGTACTTC.

V and J are TRBV2 and TRBJ2-1; 13 positions match TRBD2. Germline CDR1 SNHLY, CDR2 FYNNEI. V was pared by 7 bases and J by 7 bases, with 10 bases of the junction left unmatched. CDR3 size: 16 residues. CDR3 in DNA: TGTGCCAGCACCTCACCGGGACTAGCGGGGACAAATGAGCAGTTCTTC. Translation gives CASTSPGLAGTNEQFF.

This chain joins TRBV5-4 and TRBJ1-1; 8 bases line up with TRBD1. The germline CDR1 and CDR2 sequences are SGHNT and YYREEE (reference sequence). With 4 bases clipped from V and 4 bases from J, the junction kept 12 bases outside the gene matches. The CDR3 consists of 16 residues. DNA of the CDR3: TGTGCCAGCAGCCGCGACTTAAACAGGGGGGGCACTGAAGCTTTCTTT. Amino acid sequence: CASSRDLNRGGTEAFF.